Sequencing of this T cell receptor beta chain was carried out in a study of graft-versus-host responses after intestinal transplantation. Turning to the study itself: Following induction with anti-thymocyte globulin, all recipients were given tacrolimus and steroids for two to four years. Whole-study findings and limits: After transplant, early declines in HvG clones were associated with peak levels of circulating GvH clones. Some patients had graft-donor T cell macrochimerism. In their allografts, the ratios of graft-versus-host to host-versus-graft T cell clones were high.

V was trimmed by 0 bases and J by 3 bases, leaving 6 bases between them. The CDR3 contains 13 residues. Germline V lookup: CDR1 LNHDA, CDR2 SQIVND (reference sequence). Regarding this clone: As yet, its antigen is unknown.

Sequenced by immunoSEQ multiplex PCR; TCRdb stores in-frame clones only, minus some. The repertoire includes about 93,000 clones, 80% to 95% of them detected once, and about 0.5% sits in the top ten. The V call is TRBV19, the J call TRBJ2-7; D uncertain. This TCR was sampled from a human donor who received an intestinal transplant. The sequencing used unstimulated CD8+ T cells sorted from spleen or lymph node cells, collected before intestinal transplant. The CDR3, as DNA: TGTGCCAGTAGTATAGACACGGGCTACGAGCAGTACTTC. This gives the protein CASSIDTGYEQYF.